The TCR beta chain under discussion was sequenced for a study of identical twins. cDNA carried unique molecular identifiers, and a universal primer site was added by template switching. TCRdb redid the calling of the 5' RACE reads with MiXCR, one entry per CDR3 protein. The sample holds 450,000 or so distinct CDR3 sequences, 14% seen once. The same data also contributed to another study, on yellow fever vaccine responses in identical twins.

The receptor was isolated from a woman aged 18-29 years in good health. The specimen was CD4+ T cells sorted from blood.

Here the CDR3 reads CSASAFSVPLQETQYF. The CDR3 DNA reads TGCAGTGCTAGTGCATTTAGCGTCCCGCTCCAAGAGACCCAGTACTTC. V gene TRBV20-1 combines with J gene TRBJ2-5, with D maybe TRBD2 (5 bases). Looked up from germline, CDR1 is DFQATT and CDR2 is SNEGSKA (reference sequence). CDR3 length: 16 amino acids. Trimming shortened V by 3 bases and J by 1 base, and 18 bases separated the two germline ends.